The rows below give T cell receptor beta chains drawn from one sample of a study of blood T cell repertoires in COVID-19. Method: immunoSEQ multiplex PCR; TCRdb's copy keeps in-frame clones and lacks some. The profile covers roughly 500,000 clones, with 70% to 90% appearing a single time and approximately 3.2% taken by the ten largest. Sequenced sample: peripheral blood. The receptor source for this set is a human donor in a cohort sampled during active COVID-19. CDR3s include the opening cysteine and the closing phenylalanine or tryptophan.

j_call | v_call | cdr3_aa
TRBJ1-2 | TRBV18 | CASSAGSYTF
TRBJ2-1 | TRBV11-3 | CASSLVRTGGNEQFF
TRBJ1-4 | TRBV9 | CASSVTGTINEKLFF
TRBJ1-2 | TRBV7-7 | CASTMDREKGNDGYTF
TRBJ1-4 | TRBV11-2 | CASSSIRGREKLFF
TRBJ1-2 | TRBV18 | CASSPQEGANGYTF
TRBJ2-7 | TRBV5-1 | CASSPSVSGSTHEQYF
TRBJ2-1 | TRBV7-8 | CASSLGGREYNEQFF
TRBJ1-3 | TRBV21-1 | CASSELPGQGNTIYF
TRBJ1-3 | TRBV7-2 | CASSLALLSGNTIYF
TRBJ2-5 | TRBV4-2 | CASSQATGTGALQETQYF
TRBJ1-1 | TRBV9 | CASSPGVWTEAFF
TRBJ2-7 | TRBV5-1 | CASSRTDGGNEQYF
TRBJ1-1 | TRBV7-9 | CASTDSPGRNTEAFF
TRBJ1-6 | TRBV6-1 | CASSESGGRGNSPLHF
TRBJ2-5 | TRBV7-3 | CASSGPGLAGERPLQETQYF
TRBJ1-2 | TRBV5-1 | CASSLAGGESRHGYTF
TRBJ2-4 | TRBV11-2 | CASSSPTSGFKNIQYF
TRBJ2-5 | TRBV7-2 | CASSLQGVETQYF
TRBJ1-4 | TRBV27 | CASSLRVGGKLFF
TRBJ1-2 | TRBV30 | CAWSRTGGGYTF
TRBJ2-7 | TRBV6-6 | CASSWTPSYEQYF
TRBJ2-1 | TRBV7-3 | CASSLGGRGNEQFF
TRBJ2-1 | TRBV18 | CASSPVTSGRASSYNEQFF
TRBJ2-1 | TRBV5-1 | CASSLSPSRGNEQFF
TRBJ1-2 | TRBV15 | CATSRDRGVQANGYTF